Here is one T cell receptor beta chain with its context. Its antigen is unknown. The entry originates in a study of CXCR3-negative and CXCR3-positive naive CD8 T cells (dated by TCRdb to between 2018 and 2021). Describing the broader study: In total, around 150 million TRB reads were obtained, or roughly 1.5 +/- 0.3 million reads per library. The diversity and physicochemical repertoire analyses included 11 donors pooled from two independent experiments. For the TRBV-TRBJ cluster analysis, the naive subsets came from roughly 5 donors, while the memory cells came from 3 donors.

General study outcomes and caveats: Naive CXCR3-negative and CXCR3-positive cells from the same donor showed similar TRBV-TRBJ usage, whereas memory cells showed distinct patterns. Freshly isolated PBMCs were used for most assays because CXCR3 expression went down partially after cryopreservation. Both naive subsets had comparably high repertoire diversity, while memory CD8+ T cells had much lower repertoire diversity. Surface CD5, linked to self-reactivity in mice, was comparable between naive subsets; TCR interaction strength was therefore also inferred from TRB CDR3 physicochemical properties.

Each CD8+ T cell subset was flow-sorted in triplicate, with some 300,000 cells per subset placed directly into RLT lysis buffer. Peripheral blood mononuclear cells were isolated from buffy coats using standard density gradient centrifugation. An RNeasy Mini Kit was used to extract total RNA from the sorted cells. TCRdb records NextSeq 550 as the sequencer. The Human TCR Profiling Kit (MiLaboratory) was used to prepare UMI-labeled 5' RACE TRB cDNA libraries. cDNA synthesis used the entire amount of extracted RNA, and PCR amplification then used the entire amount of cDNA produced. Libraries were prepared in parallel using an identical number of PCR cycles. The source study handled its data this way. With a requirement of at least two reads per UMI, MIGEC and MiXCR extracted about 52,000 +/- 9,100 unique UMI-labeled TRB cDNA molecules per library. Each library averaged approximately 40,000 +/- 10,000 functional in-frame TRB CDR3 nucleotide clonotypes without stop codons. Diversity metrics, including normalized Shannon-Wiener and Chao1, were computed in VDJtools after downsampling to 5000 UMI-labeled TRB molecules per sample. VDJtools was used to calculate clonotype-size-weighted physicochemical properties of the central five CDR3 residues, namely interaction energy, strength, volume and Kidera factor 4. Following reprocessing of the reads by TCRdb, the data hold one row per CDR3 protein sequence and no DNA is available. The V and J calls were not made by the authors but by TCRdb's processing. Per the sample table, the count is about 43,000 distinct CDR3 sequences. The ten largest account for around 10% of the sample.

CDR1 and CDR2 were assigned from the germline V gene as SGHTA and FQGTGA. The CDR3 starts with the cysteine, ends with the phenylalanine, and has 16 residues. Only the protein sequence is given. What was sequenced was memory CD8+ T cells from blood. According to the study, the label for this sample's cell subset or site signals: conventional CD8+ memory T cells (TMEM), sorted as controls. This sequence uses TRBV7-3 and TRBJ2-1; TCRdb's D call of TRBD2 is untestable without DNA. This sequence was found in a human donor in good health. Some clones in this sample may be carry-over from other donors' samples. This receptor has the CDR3 CASSLSGVQPNNEQFF.